A single sample gave rise to the 23 T cell receptor beta chains below, sequenced in a study of blood T cells in healthy people across ages. The authors ran a second PCR of 7 to 11 cycles using a sample-barcoded 5' primer and a J-beta primer mix. Via MiXCR, TCRdb re-called the 5' RACE reads, giving one row per CDR3 protein. This table holds approximately 800,000 distinct CDR3 sequences, approximately 35% found once. Sequencing input: blood. The receptors shown here come from a man in his late teens or twenties in good health.

The chain employs TRBV2 and TRBJ2-3; D is unresolved. The CDR3 runs to 15 residues. The germline V gene has CDR1 SNHLY and CDR2 FYNNEI. Between the trimmed V and J ends, which lost 0 bases and 3 bases, there was a span of 10 bases. DNA of the CDR3: TGTGCCAGCAGTGAAGCGTTGGTAGCTACAGATACGCAGTATTTT. Its translation: CASSEALVATDTQYF.

Notes on this clonotype: This may stem from a read error, because a much larger clone lies one nucleotide away. In DNA, the CDR3 is TGCAGTGCTCCCCACCGACTAGCGGGTAAATCCTACAATGAGCAGTACTTC. Translated: CSAPHRLAGKSYNEQYF. V usage is TRBV20-1 and J usage is TRBJ2-7; 10 positions agree with TRBD2. The CDR3 extends over 17 amino acids. Unmatched junction bases numbered 20, after V lost 5 bases and J lost 7 bases. Germline CDR1 and CDR2: DFQATT and SNEGSKA (reference sequence).

There are many counts of this clonotype. V and J are TRBV12-3 or TRBV12-4 and TRBJ2-2; D unresolved. This CDR3 is built from 12 residues. Between the trimmed V and J ends, which lost 5 bases and 5 bases, there was a span of 6 bases. CDR3 residues: CASSEGTGELFF. DNA of the CDR3: TGTGCCAGCAGTGAAGGAACCGGGGAGCTGTTTTTT.

This clonotype was counted at least ten times. The genes are TRBV29-1 and TRBJ2-5; 7 nucleotides agree with TRBD1. The J segment lost 2 bases and the V segment lost 3 bases, leaving 9 bases of the junction unmatched. The CDR3 is 15 residues long. Germline lookup yields CDR1 SQVTM and CDR2 ANQGSEA. CDR3 amino acids: CSVEGNRDSQETQYF. The CDR3 DNA is TGCAGCGTTGAGGGAAACCGGGACAGTCAAGAGACCCAGTACTTC.

The chain uses TRBV5-5 and TRBJ1-2, with TRBD1 matching 10 bases. The J segment lost 8 bases and the V segment lost 4 bases, leaving 11 bases of the junction unmatched. CDR3 size: 15 residues. Per germline, CDR1 SGHKS and CDR2 YYEKEE (reference sequence). The CDR3 DNA sequence: TGTGCCAGCAGCCCTGACCCGGGACAGGGGAGGGGCTACACCTTC. Translation gives CASSPDPGQGRGYTF.

This clonotype was seen a handful of times. The chain joins TRBV7-2 to TRBJ2-6, with 7 nucleotides matching TRBD2. This CDR3 comprises 18 residues. Germline CDR1 and CDR2: SGHTA and FQGNSA. V shed 1 base and J 0 bases; nucleotides not matched to a gene: 6. The DNA of the CDR3 is TGTGCCAGCAGCTTAGGCAGCGGGGCGATCTCTGGGGCCAACGTCCTGACTTTC. Its translation is CASSLGSGAISGANVLTF. The full variable domain, with the rest looked up from reference TRBV7-2 and TRBJ2-6, is GAGVSQSPSNKVTEKGKDVELRCDPISGHTALYWYRQSLGQGLEFLIYFQGNSAPDKSGLPSDRFSAERTGGSVSTLTIQRTQQEDSAVYLCASSLGSGAISGANVLTFGAGSRLTVL.

The rearrangement links TRBV5-1 to TRBJ2-5; TRBD1 matches at 7 bases. V gave up 4 bases and J gave up 2 bases; unmatched junction bases: 8. CDR1 is SGHRS and CDR2 is YFSETQ in the germline V gene. The CDR3 loop spans 15 amino acids. CDR3 bases: TGCGCCAGCAGCCACTACAGGGGTCTACAAGAGACCCAGTACTTC. Amino acids: CASSHYRGLQETQYF.

Comment on this clonotype: This may be a read error, as it is one base from a much larger clone. The chain is built from TRBV12-3 or TRBV12-4 and TRBJ2-3; TRBD2 agrees at 8 bases. The CDR3 has 15 residues. CDR3 region: CASNPGLAETDTEYF. DNA for the CDR3: TGTGCCAGCAACCCCGGACTAGCAGAAACAGATACGGAGTATTTT.

This clonotype was observed many times. The J gene is TRBJ2-5, the V gene TRBV27; TRBD1 agrees at 11 bases. The CDR3 extends over 16 amino acids. The ends lost 2 bases at V and 5 bases at J; junction bases unmatched: 7. CDR1 is MNHEY and CDR2 is SMNVEV in the germline V gene (reference sequence). This CDR3 reads CASSLTRTGGVETQYF. As DNA, the CDR3 is TGTGCCAGCAGTTTAACCAGGACAGGGGGCGTCGAGACCCAGTACTTC.

This clonotype was observed a handful of times. The J gene is TRBJ2-1, the V gene TRBV7-2; no clear D gene. Trimming left V 6 bases short and J 9 bases short, with 9 bases between. The CDR3 contains 11 residues. Germline CDR1 reads SGHTA; CDR2 reads FQGNSA. CDR3 protein: CASSPKGEQFF. Written as DNA, the CDR3 is TGTGCCAGCAGTCCTAAAGGTGAGCAGTTCTTC. The full variable domain, completed using reference TRBV7-2 and TRBJ2-1, is GAGVSQSPSNKVTEKGKDVELRCDPISGHTALYWYRQSLGQGLEFLIYFQGNSAPDKSGLPSDRFSAERTGGSVSTLTIQRTQQEDSAVYLCASSPKGEQFFGPGTRLTVL.

This clonotype was recorded a few times. The genes are TRBV14 and TRBJ2-7; D unclear. The CDR3 consists of 11 residues. V lost 0 bases, J lost 8 bases, and 5 bases lay in between. Germline lookup yields CDR1 SGHDN and CDR2 FVKESK. CDR3 sequence reads: CASSQEGQQYF. The CDR3 DNA sequence: TGTGCCAGCAGCCAAGAGGGTCAGCAGTACTTC.

Worth noting for this clonotype: A read error may produce the germline difference seen at one junction end. The chain has TRBV12-3 or TRBV12-4 and TRBJ2-3; 11 bases map to TRBD2. This CDR3 is 16 amino acids long. The CDR3, as DNA: TGTGCCAGCAGTTCTTTTCTAGCGGGGGGCACAGATATGCAGTATTTT. It encodes CASSSFLAGGTDMQYF.

This rearrangement joins TRBV6-2 or TRBV6-3 to TRBJ1-2, with D perhaps matching TRBD1 (5 bases). This CDR3 is built from 16 residues. Trimming removed 5 bases from V and 6 bases from J, with 22 bases in between. CDR1 MNHEY and CDR2 SVGEGT come from the germline V gene. DNA of the CDR3: TGTGCCAGCAGTACAGCACAGGAGTACGTTACGGATGGCTACACCTTC. It is translated as CASSTAQEYVTDGYTF.

This clonotype was counted a few times. The chain employs TRBV25-1 and TRBJ1-4; TRBD1 matches 7 bases. Unmatched junction bases numbered 6, after V lost 1 base and J lost 7 bases. The CDR3 is 15 amino acids. Looked up from germline, CDR1 is MGHDK and CDR2 is SYGVNS. CDR3 residues: CASSEWGQRREKLFF. In nucleotides, the CDR3 is TGTGCCAGCAGTGAATGGGGACAGAGGCGTGAAAAACTGTTTTTT. The whole variable domain, filled in from reference TRBV25-1 and TRBJ1-4, reads EADIYQTPRYLVIGTGKKITLECSQTMGHDKMYWYQQDPGMELHLIHYSYGVNSTEKGDLSSESTVSRIRTEHFPLTLESARPSHTSQYLCASSEWGQRREKLFFGSGTQLSVL.

This clonotype was recorded a few times. This sequence joins TRBV12-3 or TRBV12-4 and TRBJ2-3; D uncertain. The CDR3 extends over 12 amino acids. Trimming took 6 bases from V and 4 from J, leaving 8 bases between them. CDR3 amino acids: CASSPLPDTQYF. The DNA for the CDR3 is TGTGCCAGCAGCCCTCTCCCAGATACGCAGTATTTT.

This clonotype was detected ten times or more. This rearrangement joins TRBV20-1 to TRBJ2-1; 8 bases are a match to TRBD2. The CDR3 contains 16 residues. V dropped 1 base and J dropped 5; count of bases not matched to a gene: 10. Germline V gene data show CDR1 as DFQATT and CDR2 as SNEGSKA (reference sequence). The CDR3 DNA reads as TGCAGTGCTAGAGGGGGGCGAGCGGGGGCTAACAATGAGCAGTTCTTC. Its translation is CSARGGRAGANNEQFF.

The chain employs TRBV7-2 and TRBJ2-7; the match to TRBD1 covers 9 bases. This CDR3 is 15 amino acids long. V shed 5 bases, J shed 2 bases, and the junction held 7 bases outside the gene matches. Germline CDR1 reads SGHTA; CDR2 reads FQGNSA. CDR3 DNA sequence: TGTGCCAGCAGCCCCACCCGGGACAGGGCCTACGAGCAGTACTTC. This gives the protein CASSPTRDRAYEQYF.

This clonotype was seen many times. The V call is TRBV4-3, the J call TRBJ1-2; D possibly corresponds to TRBD1 (5 bases). The CDR3 has 15 residues. Germline V gene sequence: CDR1 LGHNA, CDR2 YSLEER. V was clipped by 0 bases and J by 2 bases, with 10 bases between them. In nucleotides, the CDR3 is TGCGCCAGCAGCCAAGAAATTTGGGACAACTATGGCTACACCTTC. It encodes CASSQEIWDNYGYTF.

The chain recombines TRBV6-2 or TRBV6-3 with TRBJ2-1, with D unclear. CDR1 and CDR2 from the germline V gene are MNHEY and SVGEGT. The CDR3 consists of 15 residues. Trimming removed 0 bases from V and 8 bases from J, with 14 bases in between. CDR3 amino acids: CASSYSRAVGDEQFF. CDR3 nucleotides: TGTGCCAGCAGTTACTCCCGGGCGGTGGGCGATGAGCAGTTCTTC.

This rearrangement joins TRBV27 to TRBJ2-1; tentative D call: TRBD2 (7 bases). CDR1 and CDR2 from the germline V gene are MNHEY and SMNVEV (reference sequence). CDR3 length: 15 amino acids. Trimming took 3 bases from V and 8 from J, leaving 17 bases between them. CDR3 protein: CASSFRGAVFYEQFF. As DNA, the CDR3 is TGTGCCAGCAGTTTTCGGGGGGCCGTCTTTTATGAGCAGTTCTTC.

This clonotype turned up a few times. The genes are TRBV29-1 and TRBJ1-2, with TRBD1 matching over 7 bases. The CDR3 loop spans 16 amino acids. After removal of 6 bases from V and 1 base from J, the junction contained 14 bases not matched to a gene. Germline values: CDR1 SQVTM, CDR2 ANQGSEA. The CDR3 DNA follows: TGCAGCGTAGACACAGGGGTGTCCCCCCTTAACTATGGCTACACCTTC. This gives the protein CSVDTGVSPLNYGYTF. Supplemented by reference TRBV29-1 and TRBJ1-2, the full variable domain reads SAVISQKPSRDICQRGTSLTIQCQVDSQVTMMFWYRQQPGQSLTLIATANQGSEATYESGFVIDKFPISRPNLTFSTLTVSNMSPEDSSIYLCSVDTGVSPLNYGYTFGSGTRLTVV.

This rearrangement joins TRBV20-1 to TRBJ2-1; 12 nucleotides match TRBD2. V was clipped by 5 bases and J by 8 bases; unmatched bases: 7. Per germline, CDR1 DFQATT and CDR2 SNEGSKA (reference sequence). CDR3 length equals 14 residues. In nucleotides, the CDR3 is TGCAGTGCTCCCCTAGCGGGGGGGGCTGATGAGCAGTTCTTC. Its protein is CSAPLAGGADEQFF.

The V and J genes are TRBV12-3 or TRBV12-4 and TRBJ1-1; tentatively, D is TRBD1 (6 bases). V was cut by 5 bases and J by 11 bases, with 15 bases left in between. The CDR3 is made up of 12 amino acids. CDR3 residues: CASSPRGERAFF. CDR3 DNA: TGTGCCAGCAGTCCAAGGGGGGAGCGGGCTTTCTTT.